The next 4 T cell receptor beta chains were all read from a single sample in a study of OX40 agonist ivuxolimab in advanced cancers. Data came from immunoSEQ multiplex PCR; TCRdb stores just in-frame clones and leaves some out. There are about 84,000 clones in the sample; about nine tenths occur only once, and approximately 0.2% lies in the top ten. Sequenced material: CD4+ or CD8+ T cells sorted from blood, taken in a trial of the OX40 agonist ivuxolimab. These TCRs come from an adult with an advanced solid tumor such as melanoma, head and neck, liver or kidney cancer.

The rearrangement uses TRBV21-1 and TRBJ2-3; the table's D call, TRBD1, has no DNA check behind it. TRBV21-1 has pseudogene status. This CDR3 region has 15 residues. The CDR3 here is CASSGGDRDKDTQYF. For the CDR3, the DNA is TGTGCCAGCAGCGGGGGGGACAGGGATAAAGATACGCAGTATTTT.

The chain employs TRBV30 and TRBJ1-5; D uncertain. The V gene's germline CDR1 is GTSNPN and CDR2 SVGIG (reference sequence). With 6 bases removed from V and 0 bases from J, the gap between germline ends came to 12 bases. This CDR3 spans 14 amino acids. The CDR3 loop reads CACHWVYSNQPQHF. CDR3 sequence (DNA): TGTGCCTGCCACTGGGTTTATAGCAATCAGCCCCAGCATTTT.

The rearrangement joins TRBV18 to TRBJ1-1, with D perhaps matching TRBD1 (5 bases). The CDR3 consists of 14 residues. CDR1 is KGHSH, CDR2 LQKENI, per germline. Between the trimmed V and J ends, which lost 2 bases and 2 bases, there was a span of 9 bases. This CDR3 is CASSPAGPNTEAFF. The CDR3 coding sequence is TGTGCCAGCTCACCAGCAGGGCCCAACACTGAAGCTTTCTTT.

The CDR3 loop is CASSSLAGGGEQYF. DNA of the CDR3: TGCGCCAGCAGCTCGCTAGCGGGAGGGGGCGAGCAGTACTTC. The rearrangement uses TRBV5-1 and TRBJ2-5; TRBD2 matches at 12 bases. The J call may be incorrect, as the DNA end agrees better with TRBJ2-7. This CDR3 is 14 amino acids long. Looked up from germline, CDR1 is SGHRS and CDR2 is YFSETQ.